The subject of this entry is one T cell receptor (beta chain). Profiled with immunoSEQ multiplex PCR; TCRdb holds only in-frame clones, not every one. This table has 74,000 or so clones, 90% to 95% appearing once. The data were taken from a study of Tregs in tolerant kidney transplant recipients. Trimming removed 1 base from V and 3 bases from J, with 13 bases in between. CDR1 SGHNT and CDR2 YYREEE come from the germline V gene (reference sequence). The CDR3 length is 16 residues. Related graft donors supplied nonmyeloablative bone marrow transplants, and mixed chimerism was transient. The sequence was obtained from a human patient who received a combined kidney and bone marrow transplant. Part of the T cell pool may stem from the graft donor. The chain couples TRBV5-4 to TRBJ1-4; no definite D call. The specimen was CD4+ T cells from blood (PBMCs), collected 24 months after the transplant. The CDR3 bases are TGTGCCAGCAGCTTGTGGCTGGGCCCAGCTAATGAAAAACTGTTTTTT. Translated, it gives CASSLWLGPANEKLFF.